Listed below are T cell receptor beta chains from one sample, sequenced in a study of pediatric ulcerative colitis. This table comes from immunoSEQ multiplex PCR, and its TCRdb copy is limited to in-frame clones, with some not included. The data contain about 22,000 clones, 71% of them singletons. Material for sequencing was gut tissue. The receptors come from a boy younger than 18 with severe ulcerative colitis. Both conserved end residues are part of each CDR3. Each record gives: clone size, J gene, V gene, D gene, CDR3 DNA, CDR3 protein. D genes are given only for firm matches. The size entry is marked missing in some rows and otherwise reads once, few, many or a size class.

clone_size: -; j_call: TRBJ1-6; v_call: TRBV6-5; d_call: -; cdr3_nt: TGTGCCAGCAGTTACTCGAATCCTTCACCCCTCCACTTT; cdr3_aa: CASSYSNPSPLHF
clone_size: -; j_call: TRBJ2-5; v_call: TRBV19; d_call: -; cdr3_nt: TGTGCCAGTAGTATAGGGGGCCAAGAGACCCAGTACTTC; cdr3_aa: CASSIGGQETQYF
clone_size: -; j_call: TRBJ1-5; v_call: TRBV7-6; d_call: -; cdr3_nt: TGTGCCAGCAGCAGGGACACGGATCAGCCCCAGCATTTT; cdr3_aa: CASSRDTDQPQHF
clone_size: -; j_call: TRBJ2-2; v_call: TRBV6-6; d_call: -; cdr3_nt: TGTGCCAGCTTGAGTGGTTCGGCGGGGAACACCGGGGAGCTGTTTTTT; cdr3_aa: CASLSGSAGNTGELFF
clone_size: few; j_call: TRBJ1-6; v_call: TRBV7-9; d_call: TRBD1; cdr3_nt: TGTGCCAGCAGCTTGGGACAGGCTGGCTCACCCCTCCACTTT; cdr3_aa: CASSLGQAGSPLHF
clone_size: -; j_call: TRBJ1-1; v_call: TRBV30; d_call: -; cdr3_nt: TGTGCCTGGAGCTTAGGCTTCAACACTGAAGCTTTCTTT; cdr3_aa: CAWSLGFNTEAFF
clone_size: -; j_call: TRBJ1-1; v_call: TRBV2; d_call: -; cdr3_nt: TGTGCCAGCAGTGCGAGGGGGATGGGAGCTTTCTTT; cdr3_aa: CASSARGMGAFF
clone_size: -; j_call: TRBJ1-3; v_call: TRBV7-3; d_call: -; cdr3_nt: TGTGCCAGCAGCTCAGAAGGAGAACTCTCCGGAAACACCATATATTTT; cdr3_aa: CASSSEGELSGNTIYF
clone_size: -; j_call: TRBJ1-3; v_call: TRBV29-1; d_call: -; cdr3_nt: TGCAGCGTTGGGGATGGACGTAGCACCATATATTTT; cdr3_aa: CSVGDGRSTIYF
clone_size: few; j_call: TRBJ2-2; v_call: TRBV5-6; d_call: TRBD1; cdr3_nt: TGTGCCAGCAGCTTGGTGGGAGACAGGGGAAACACCGGGGAGCTGTTTTTT; cdr3_aa: CASSLVGDRGNTGELFF
clone_size: -; j_call: TRBJ1-5; v_call: TRBV5-8; d_call: -; cdr3_nt: TGTGCCAGCAGCTTGGCCGGGACATGGGGCAATCAGCCCCAGCATTTT; cdr3_aa: CASSLAGTWGNQPQHF
clone_size: -; j_call: TRBJ2-4; v_call: TRBV5-6; d_call: -; cdr3_nt: TGTGCCAGCAGCTTGGGCTTTTCCGGGGACGCCAAAAACATTCAGTACTTC; cdr3_aa: CASSLGFSGDAKNIQYF
clone_size: -; j_call: TRBJ1-2; v_call: TRBV19; d_call: -; cdr3_nt: TGTGCCAGTAGTATGGAATCGGGGGCTGGCTATGGCTACACCTTC; cdr3_aa: CASSMESGAGYGYTF
clone_size: -; j_call: TRBJ2-1; v_call: TRBV5-1; d_call: -; cdr3_nt: TGCGCCAGCAGCTGGGGACCGGACCAGTTCTTC; cdr3_aa: CASSWGPDQFF
clone_size: -; j_call: TRBJ1-5; v_call: TRBV28; d_call: -; cdr3_nt: TGTGCCAGCAGTTCCCCCGGGCGGCAGGTCTTGAATCAGCCCCAGCATTTT; cdr3_aa: CASSSPGRQVLNQPQHF
clone_size: -; j_call: TRBJ2-7; v_call: TRBV5-1; d_call: -; cdr3_nt: TGCGCCAGCAGCTTGGTTGGGGGCTCCTACGAGCAGTACTTC; cdr3_aa: CASSLVGGSYEQYF
clone_size: -; j_call: TRBJ2-2; v_call: TRBV7-3; d_call: TRBD2; cdr3_nt: TGTGCCAGCAGCTCCGGACTAGCGGGGGGTTTCGGCACCGGGGAGCTGTTTTTT; cdr3_aa: CASSSGLAGGFGTGELFF
clone_size: -; j_call: TRBJ1-2; v_call: TRBV6-5; d_call: -; cdr3_nt: TGTGCCAGCAGGTACCGACTCATCTACACCTTC; cdr3_aa: CASRYRLIYTF
clone_size: -; j_call: TRBJ1-3; v_call: TRBV5-4; d_call: -; cdr3_nt: TGTGCCAGCAGCTTGGCCAACTCTGGAAACACCATATATTTT; cdr3_aa: CASSLANSGNTIYF
clone_size: -; j_call: TRBJ1-2; v_call: TRBV7-9; d_call: -; cdr3_nt: TGTGCCAGCAGCTTCACGACCGAGTCCTATGGCTACACCTTC; cdr3_aa: CASSFTTESYGYTF
clone_size: -; j_call: TRBJ1-4; v_call: TRBV11-1; d_call: -; cdr3_nt: TGTGCCAGCAAACAGGGCCTCAACTCAACTAATGAAAAACTGTTTTTT; cdr3_aa: CASKQGLNSTNEKLFF
clone_size: few; j_call: TRBJ2-5; v_call: TRBV7-2; d_call: TRBD2; cdr3_nt: TGTGCCAGCAGCTTAGGCCCCCTAGCGGGAAGGACCCAGTACTTC; cdr3_aa: CASSLGPLAGRTQYF
clone_size: few; j_call: TRBJ2-7; v_call: TRBV15; d_call: TRBD1; cdr3_nt: TGTGCCACCAGTCCGCGACAGGGGAGCTACGAGCAGTACTTC; cdr3_aa: CATSPRQGSYEQYF
clone_size: -; j_call: TRBJ1-4; v_call: TRBV9; d_call: -; cdr3_nt: TGTGCCAGCAGCGTTAGGGGAACTAATGAAAAACTGTTTTTT; cdr3_aa: CASSVRGTNEKLFF
clone_size: once; j_call: TRBJ2-5; v_call: TRBV5-5; d_call: TRBD2; cdr3_nt: TGTGCCAGCAGCTTGTCGTGGGGGAGGGAAGAGACCCAGTACTTC; cdr3_aa: CASSLSWGREETQYF
clone_size: few; j_call: TRBJ1-5; v_call: TRBV10-3; d_call: TRBD1; cdr3_nt: TGTGCCATCAGCGCCGGGACAGGGGACCAGCCCCAGCATTTT; cdr3_aa: CAISAGTGDQPQHF
clone_size: -; j_call: TRBJ1-2; v_call: TRBV5-6; d_call: -; cdr3_nt: TGTGCCAGCAGCTCAAGTGTTCGTGGCTATGGCTACACCTTC; cdr3_aa: CASSSSVRGYGYTF
clone_size: once; j_call: TRBJ1-1; v_call: TRBV6-5; d_call: TRBD1; cdr3_nt: TGTGCCAGCAGTTCGACAGGGTACGGTCGGACTGAAGCTTTCTTT; cdr3_aa: CASSSTGYGRTEAFF
clone_size: -; j_call: TRBJ1-2; v_call: TRBV6-1; d_call: TRBD1; cdr3_nt: TGTGCCAGCGGACGGACAGGCTCTAACTATGGCTACACCTTC; cdr3_aa: CASGRTGSNYGYTF
clone_size: few; j_call: TRBJ1-3; v_call: TRBV9; d_call: -; cdr3_nt: TGTGCCAGCAGCGTAGCAGGGTGGGACACCATATATTTT; cdr3_aa: CASSVAGWDTIYF
clone_size: few; j_call: TRBJ2-2; v_call: TRBV6-5; d_call: TRBD1; cdr3_nt: TGTGCCAGCAGTAAACAGGGGGCCGGGGAGCTGTTTTTT; cdr3_aa: CASSKQGAGELFF
clone_size: -; j_call: TRBJ2-3; v_call: TRBV7-2; d_call: -; cdr3_nt: TGTGCCTCCGGGGCGGGGGCCCCCCCGTCATATACGCAGTATTTT; cdr3_aa: CASGAGAPPSYTQYF
clone_size: -; j_call: TRBJ1-6; v_call: TRBV10-1; d_call: -; cdr3_nt: TGCGCCAGCAGTTACGGACCCAGGGACCCTTTTTATAATTCACCCCTCCACTTT; cdr3_aa: CASSYGPRDPFYNSPLHF
clone_size: -; j_call: TRBJ2-1; v_call: TRBV18; d_call: -; cdr3_nt: TGTGCCAGCACGTTTCAAAGCCAGGGCGGTGAGCAGTTCTTC; cdr3_aa: CASTFQSQGGEQFF
clone_size: -; j_call: TRBJ2-7; v_call: TRBV18; d_call: -; cdr3_nt: TGTGCCAGCTCACTTTCGGACAGTCGCGAGCAGTACTTC; cdr3_aa: CASSLSDSREQYF
clone_size: -; j_call: TRBJ1-1; v_call: TRBV30; d_call: -; cdr3_nt: TGTGCCTGTAACACAGGGAACACTGAAGCTTTCTTT; cdr3_aa: CACNTGNTEAFF
clone_size: -; j_call: TRBJ2-7; v_call: TRBV2; d_call: -; cdr3_nt: TGTGCCAGCTTGGGCGGAGGTTCCTACGAGCAGTACTTC; cdr3_aa: CASLGGGSYEQYF
clone_size: -; j_call: TRBJ2-7; v_call: TRBV10-3; d_call: TRBD2; cdr3_nt: TGTGCCATCAGTGAGCTGACTAGCGGGGTCTACGAGCAGTACTTC; cdr3_aa: CAISELTSGVYEQYF
clone_size: -; j_call: TRBJ2-7; v_call: TRBV11-2; d_call: TRBD2; cdr3_nt: TGTGCCAGCAGCAGAACCGGGACTAGCGGGGCGTGGCGGTACTTC; cdr3_aa: CASSRTGTSGAWRYF
clone_size: -; j_call: TRBJ2-5; v_call: TRBV2; d_call: -; cdr3_nt: TGTGCCAGCAGTGAAGCGGAGACCCAGTACTTC; cdr3_aa: CASSEAETQYF
clone_size: few; j_call: TRBJ1-5; v_call: TRBV28; d_call: -; cdr3_nt: TGTGCCAGCATGGGGGCGGCAGCTTATAGCAATCAGCCCCAGCATTTT; cdr3_aa: CASMGAAAYSNQPQHF
clone_size: -; j_call: TRBJ2-7; v_call: TRBV10-3; d_call: -; cdr3_nt: TGTGCCATCAGTGAGTCGGGACCGGCACCACACAATCCCTACGAGCAGTACTTC; cdr3_aa: CAISESGPAPHNPYEQYF
clone_size: -; j_call: TRBJ2-2; v_call: TRBV6-6; d_call: -; cdr3_nt: TGTGCCAGCACCGGAGGGGGGCCGGGCACCGGGGAGCTGTTTTTT; cdr3_aa: CASTGGGPGTGELFF
clone_size: -; j_call: TRBJ2-1; v_call: TRBV5-1; d_call: -; cdr3_nt: TGCGCCAGCAGCCCCGGAGTTGTCAATGAGCAGTTCTTC; cdr3_aa: CASSPGVVNEQFF
clone_size: -; j_call: TRBJ2-7; v_call: TRBV27; d_call: -; cdr3_nt: TGTGCCAGCAGTTTTCACCCCGCCTACGAGCAGTACTTC; cdr3_aa: CASSFHPAYEQYF
clone_size: -; j_call: TRBJ1-3; v_call: TRBV6-5; d_call: -; cdr3_nt: TGTGCCAGCACGACACAGCGCTCTGGAAACACCATATATTTT; cdr3_aa: CASTTQRSGNTIYF
clone_size: -; j_call: TRBJ1-2; v_call: TRBV2; d_call: -; cdr3_nt: TGTGCCAGCAGTGACGACAGAGCCTATGGCTACACCTTC; cdr3_aa: CASSDDRAYGYTF
clone_size: few; j_call: TRBJ2-4; v_call: TRBV11-3; d_call: -; cdr3_nt: TGTGCCAGCAGCTCGGGCCCCACGATTGAGCGTTTC; cdr3_aa: CASSSGPTIERF
clone_size: few; j_call: TRBJ2-2; v_call: TRBV9; d_call: -; cdr3_nt: TGTGCCAGCAGCCTTATTTCCGGCGGGGAGCTGTTTTTT; cdr3_aa: CASSLISGGELFF
clone_size: -; j_call: TRBJ1-2; v_call: TRBV6-1; d_call: TRBD1; cdr3_nt: TGTGCCAGCAGGACCGGGACAGGGCTCAACTATGGCTACACCTTC; cdr3_aa: CASRTGTGLNYGYTF
clone_size: -; j_call: TRBJ2-7; v_call: TRBV11-3; d_call: -; cdr3_nt: TGTGCCAGCAGCTTAGTAAGGATTTCCTACGAGCAGTACTTC; cdr3_aa: CASSLVRISYEQYF
clone_size: -; j_call: TRBJ2-5; v_call: TRBV6-1; d_call: -; cdr3_nt: TGTGCCAGCAGTCCTGGAGCCCAAGGGACCCAGTACTTC; cdr3_aa: CASSPGAQGTQYF
clone_size: -; j_call: TRBJ1-2; v_call: TRBV30; d_call: TRBD1; cdr3_nt: TGTGCCCAAGACAGGGGACCGAACTATGGCTACACCTTC; cdr3_aa: CAQDRGPNYGYTF
clone_size: -; j_call: TRBJ2-1; v_call: TRBV6-6; d_call: TRBD2; cdr3_nt: TGTGCCAGCAGTAACCAGCGGGGGGGTAGAACCAATGAGCAGTTCTTC; cdr3_aa: CASSNQRGGRTNEQFF
clone_size: -; j_call: TRBJ1-1; v_call: TRBV5-1; d_call: -; cdr3_nt: TGCGCCAGCAGTAAGACAGGACCTTCGACCAACACTGAAGCTTTCTTT; cdr3_aa: CASSKTGPSTNTEAFF
clone_size: -; j_call: TRBJ2-7; v_call: TRBV5-6; d_call: -; cdr3_nt: TGTGCCAGCAGCTGGAGGGGTGGCGAGCAGTACTTC; cdr3_aa: CASSWRGGEQYF
clone_size: -; j_call: TRBJ2-7; v_call: TRBV18; d_call: -; cdr3_nt: TGTGCCAGCTCACCGGGCTCTACCACCTACGAGCAGTACTTC; cdr3_aa: CASSPGSTTYEQYF
clone_size: -; j_call: TRBJ2-2; v_call: TRBV19; d_call: TRBD2; cdr3_nt: TGTGCCAGTAGTAAAGCGGGGGCACGGTCGGGGGAGCTGTTTTTT; cdr3_aa: CASSKAGARSGELFF
clone_size: -; j_call: TRBJ2-1; v_call: TRBV28; d_call: TRBD1; cdr3_nt: TGTGCCAGCAGTTTATCGGGACAGGTATACAATGAGCAGTTCTTC; cdr3_aa: CASSLSGQVYNEQFF
clone_size: few; j_call: TRBJ1-5; v_call: TRBV12-2; d_call: -; cdr3_nt: TGTGCAAGTCGCTTCGAGTGTCGAAGACAGCCCCAGCATTTT; cdr3_aa: CASRFECRRQPQHF